The rows below give T cell receptor beta chains drawn from one sample of a study of cytomegalovirus exposure and HLA in healthy donors. The protocol was immunoSEQ multiplex PCR, while the TCRdb copy is restricted to in-frame clones and leaves out a portion. The data show roughly 100,000 clones, more than 80% seen once. Specimen: PBMCs. The source of these receptors is a man aged 25-45 years in good health and CMV-seronegative. The CDR3 runs from the conserved cysteine through the conserved F or W. A D gene is named only where the DNA matches it firmly. Not every row has a clone size; where given, it reads once, few, many or a size class.

V: TRBV6-6; J: TRBJ1-1; D: TRBD1; size: -; DNA: TGTGCCAGCAGTGACAGGGCCGCGAAGGAAGCTTTCTTT; CDR3: CASSDRAAKEAFF
V: TRBV30; J: TRBJ1-2; D: -; size: -; DNA: TGTGCCTCGAGGGGCGATGGCGATGGCTACACCTTC; CDR3: CASRGDGDGYTF
V: TRBV25-1; J: TRBJ2-5; D: TRBD2; size: -; DNA: TGTGCCAGCAGCGCAGATCGGACTAGCGGGGAACAAGAGACCCAGTACTTC; CDR3: CASSADRTSGEQETQYF
V: TRBV14; J: TRBJ1-2; D: -; size: -; DNA: TGTGCCAGCAGCCAAGGCGGCGGGTTGGCGTATGGCTACACCTTC; CDR3: CASSQGGGLAYGYTF
V: TRBV13; J: TRBJ2-7; D: -; size: -; DNA: TGTGCCAGCAGCTTCCGCCAGGGTAACACCTACGAGCAGTACTTC; CDR3: CASSFRQGNTYEQYF
V: TRBV19; J: TRBJ1-1; D: -; size: -; DNA: TGTGCCAGTAGTGAGGGAGGAACTGAAGCTTTCTTT; CDR3: CASSEGGTEAFF
V: TRBV7-3; J: TRBJ2-3; D: -; size: once; DNA: TGTGCCAGCAGCCCATCGAGGGTTAGCACAGATACGCAGTATTTT; CDR3: CASSPSRVSTDTQYF
V: TRBV18; J: TRBJ1-2; D: -; size: -; DNA: TGTGCCAGCTCACCACCCGGAGCAGGGGAGGGCTACACCTTC; CDR3: CASSPPGAGEGYTF
V: TRBV5-8; J: TRBJ2-3; D: TRBD1; size: -; DNA: TGTGCCAGCAAGAAGGGACAGACTCCTAGCACAGATACGCAGTATTTT; CDR3: CASKKGQTPSTDTQYF
V: TRBV29-1; J: TRBJ1-1; D: TRBD1; size: -; DNA: TGCAGCGTTGTGCCTCGGCTTAGTGGGACAGGGAGAAGAGAAGCTTTCTTT; CDR3: CSVVPRLSGTGRREAFF
V: TRBV27; J: TRBJ2-7; D: TRBD1; size: -; DNA: TGTGCCAGCAGTTTATCGGGGACAGGGATCTACGAGCAGTACTTC; CDR3: CASSLSGTGIYEQYF
V: TRBV10-3; J: TRBJ2-3; D: -; size: -; DNA: TGTGCCATCAGTGATATTGGAGGTGTGAGGGATACGCAGTATTTT; CDR3: CAISDIGGVRDTQYF
V: TRBV9; J: TRBJ2-3; D: TRBD1; size: once; DNA: TGTGCCAGCAGCCCGCGGACAGGGTCCACAGATACGCAGTATTTT; CDR3: CASSPRTGSTDTQYF
V: TRBV27; J: TRBJ2-7; D: TRBD2; size: once; DNA: TGTGCCAGCAGTTTATGGCGGCTAGCGGGAGGGAGTCACGAGCAGTACTTC; CDR3: CASSLWRLAGGSHEQYF
V: TRBV2; J: TRBJ2-5; D: -; size: -; DNA: TGTGCCAGCAGGAGCAAACAAGAGACCCAGTACTTC; CDR3: CASRSKQETQYF
V: TRBV7-9; J: TRBJ2-7; D: TRBD1; size: once; DNA: TGTGCCAGCAGCTCAACGACAGGGCAGTCCTACGAGCAGTACTTC; CDR3: CASSSTTGQSYEQYF
V: TRBV28; J: TRBJ1-2; D: TRBD1; size: -; DNA: TGTGCCAGCAGTTTCGGGGCAGGGGGCTATGGCTACACCTTC; CDR3: CASSFGAGGYGYTF
V: TRBV6-5; J: TRBJ2-1; D: TRBD2; size: -; DNA: TGTGCCAGCAGTTACTCCGGGACTAGCGTTTACAATGAGCAGTTCTTC; CDR3: CASSYSGTSVYNEQFF
V: TRBV29-1; J: TRBJ2-7; D: TRBD1; size: -; DNA: TGCAGCGTTAGAAAAGGGACAGCCGTCTACGAGCAGTACTTC; CDR3: CSVRKGTAVYEQYF
V: TRBV27; J: TRBJ1-2; D: -; size: -; DNA: TGTGCCAGCAGTTACTCTCGAGGTAACTATGGCTACACCTTC; CDR3: CASSYSRGNYGYTF
V: TRBV4-2; J: TRBJ1-2; D: -; size: -; DNA: TGTGCCAGCAGCCAAGTAGGCGGGAGCTACACCTTC; CDR3: CASSQVGGSYTF
V: TRBV7-3; J: TRBJ1-2; D: -; size: -; DNA: TGTGCCAGCAGCTTAACCACAGAAAACTATGGCTACACCTTC; CDR3: CASSLTTENYGYTF
V: TRBV6-5; J: TRBJ1-2; D: TRBD1; size: -; DNA: TGTGCCAGCAGTCCGACAGGGGCGGAAGGCTACACCTTC; CDR3: CASSPTGAEGYTF
V: TRBV30; J: TRBJ2-3; D: TRBD1; size: -; DNA: TGTGCCTACAGGGGTGAAAAGGATACGCAGTATTTT; CDR3: CAYRGEKDTQYF
V: TRBV5-1; J: TRBJ2-3; D: TRBD1; size: -; DNA: TGCGCCAGCAGCTTGGGACAGGGCTCCACAGATACGCAGTATTTT; CDR3: CASSLGQGSTDTQYF
V: TRBV5-1; J: TRBJ2-3; D: TRBD2; size: -; DNA: TGCGCCAGCAGCTTGGCCACGGCGGGGGGCACAGATACGCAGTATTTT; CDR3: CASSLATAGGTDTQYF
V: TRBV9; J: TRBJ2-3; D: -; size: -; DNA: TGTGCCAGCAGCGTAGGGCCGGCGGGGAGCACAGATACGCAGTATTTT; CDR3: CASSVGPAGSTDTQYF
V: TRBV9; J: TRBJ2-1; D: TRBD2; size: -; DNA: TGTGCCAGCAGCGTAGCCAGCGGGAGGGCCAATGAGCAGTTCTTC; CDR3: CASSVASGRANEQFF
V: TRBV5-6; J: TRBJ2-7; D: -; size: -; DNA: TGTGCCAGCAGCTTAAGAGCGGGCTCCTACGAGCAGTACTTC; CDR3: CASSLRAGSYEQYF
V: TRBV4-1; J: TRBJ2-7; D: -; size: -; DNA: TGCGCCAGCAGCCCTACAGTTACCTACGAGCAGTACTTC; CDR3: CASSPTVTYEQYF
V: TRBV5-1; J: TRBJ1-1; D: TRBD1; size: -; DNA: TGCGCCAGCAGCGTTACCGGGACAGGGAACACTGAAGCTTTCTTT; CDR3: CASSVTGTGNTEAFF
V: TRBV5-6; J: TRBJ2-1; D: -; size: -; DNA: TGTGCCAGCAGCTCCGGACAGCCGGTTAGGGCCTACAATGAGCAGTTCTTC; CDR3: CASSSGQPVRAYNEQFF
V: TRBV7-9; J: TRBJ2-2; D: -; size: -; DNA: TGTGCCAGCAGACAGAACACCGGGGAGCTGTTTTTT; CDR3: CASRQNTGELFF
V: TRBV6-5; J: TRBJ1-6; D: -; size: -; DNA: TGTGCCAGCAGTTACCGTTTGGCGGATTCACCCCTCCACTTT; CDR3: CASSYRLADSPLHF
V: TRBV6-5; J: TRBJ2-1; D: TRBD2; size: -; DNA: TGTGCCAGCAGCACGACTAGCGGGGCTTACAATGAGCAGTTCTTC; CDR3: CASSTTSGAYNEQFF
V: TRBV28; J: TRBJ2-6; D: -; size: -; DNA: TGTGCCAGCAGTCCGACAGGTTACTCTGGGGCCAACGTCCTGACTTTC; CDR3: CASSPTGYSGANVLTF
V: TRBV19; J: TRBJ1-4; D: -; size: -; DNA: TGTGCCAGTAGTATAACACACAATGGGGCGAAAGGGCCGGCAACTAATGAAAAACTGTTTTTT; CDR3: CASSITHNGAKGPATNEKLFF
V: TRBV4-3; J: TRBJ2-7; D: -; size: medium-sized; DNA: TGCGCCAGCAGCCAAGATAGGGGGGAGGGAGAGCAGTACTTC; CDR3: CASSQDRGEGEQYF
V: TRBV15; J: TRBJ2-7; D: -; size: -; DNA: TGTGCCACCAGCAGAGCCGGCAGCGCCTACGAGCAGTACTTC; CDR3: CATSRAGSAYEQYF
V: TRBV7-3; J: TRBJ2-5; D: TRBD1; size: -; DNA: TGTGCCAGCAGCTTAATGGGACAGGGGAGAGAGACCCAGTACTTC; CDR3: CASSLMGQGRETQYF
V: TRBV9; J: TRBJ2-7; D: TRBD2; size: -; DNA: TGTGCCAGCACCCGAGGGCTAGCGGGAGGGGTTCTACGGTACGAGCAGTACTTC; CDR3: CASTRGLAGGVLRYEQYF
V: TRBV4-2; J: TRBJ1-2; D: TRBD1; size: -; DNA: TGTGCCAGCATGGCACAGACAGGGACTAACTATGGCTACACCTTC; CDR3: CASMAQTGTNYGYTF
V: TRBV15; J: TRBJ1-1; D: -; size: -; DNA: TGTGCCACCAGCAGAGACAGGCGAACTGAAGCTTTCTTT; CDR3: CATSRDRRTEAFF
V: TRBV10-3; J: TRBJ2-7; D: TRBD1; size: -; DNA: TGTGCCATCAGTGACAAGGGACAGGACTCCTACGAGCAGTACTTC; CDR3: CAISDKGQDSYEQYF
V: TRBV18; J: TRBJ2-3; D: TRBD1; size: -; DNA: TGTGCCAGCTCACCACTCGGACAGGCTAGCACAGATACGCAGTATTTT; CDR3: CASSPLGQASTDTQYF
V: TRBV7-6; J: TRBJ2-5; D: -; size: -; DNA: TGTGCCAGCAGCTTCCGACAGACCCAAGAGACCCAGTACTTC; CDR3: CASSFRQTQETQYF
V: TRBV19; J: TRBJ1-5; D: TRBD1; size: -; DNA: TGTGCCAGTAGTACGAGGACAGGGAGCAATCAGCCCCAGCATTTT; CDR3: CASSTRTGSNQPQHF
V: TRBV19; J: TRBJ2-1; D: TRBD2; size: -; DNA: TGTGCCAGTAGCTCCTCCCCGACTAGCGGGATGGACAATGAGCAGTTCTTC; CDR3: CASSSSPTSGMDNEQFF
V: TRBV4-2; J: TRBJ2-2; D: TRBD1; size: -; DNA: TGTGCCAGCAGCCTCAAGGGCAGAGTCGACAGGGCCGTCGGGGAGCTGTTTTTT; CDR3: CASSLKGRVDRAVGELFF
V: TRBV7-2; J: TRBJ2-3; D: -; size: -; DNA: TGTGCCAGCAGCTCGGGGGACACAGATACGCAGTATTTT; CDR3: CASSSGDTDTQYF
V: TRBV7-9; J: TRBJ1-1; D: -; size: -; DNA: TGTGCCAGCAGCTCCCAGACAGTTGAAGCTTTCTTT; CDR3: CASSSQTVEAFF
V: TRBV11-2; J: TRBJ1-2; D: -; size: -; DNA: TGTGCCAGCAGCTTAGGGAGCTATGGCTACACCTTC; CDR3: CASSLGSYGYTF
V: TRBV27; J: TRBJ2-7; D: -; size: few; DNA: TGTGCCAGCAGTCAGGGATCTTGGTTTGGCGACGAGCAGTACTTC; CDR3: CASSQGSWFGDEQYF
V: TRBV6-1; J: TRBJ1-5; D: -; size: -; DNA: TGTGCCAGCAGGGTCCTCCAGGGTGGCAATCAGCCCCAGCATTTT; CDR3: CASRVLQGGNQPQHF
V: TRBV2; J: TRBJ2-1; D: -; size: -; DNA: TGTGCCAGCAGTGAAGCGCGGGGCAATGAGCAGTTCTTC; CDR3: CASSEARGNEQFF
V: TRBV9; J: TRBJ2-3; D: TRBD2; size: -; DNA: TGTGCCAGCAGCGTAAGTAGCGGGAGGGCCGCAGATACGCAGTATTTT; CDR3: CASSVSSGRAADTQYF
V: TRBV7-3; J: TRBJ2-3; D: TRBD2; size: -; DNA: TGTGCCAGCAGCCCCGGAGCTAGCGGACGCACAGATACGCAGTATTTT; CDR3: CASSPGASGRTDTQYF
V: TRBV4-1; J: TRBJ1-2; D: TRBD1; size: -; DNA: TGCGCCAGCAGCCAGATGGACAGGGATATTGGCTACACCTTC; CDR3: CASSQMDRDIGYTF
V: TRBV25-1; J: TRBJ2-3; D: -; size: -; DNA: TGTGCCAGCAGTGACACGACGGGGAGGGATACGCAGTATTTT; CDR3: CASSDTTGRDTQYF